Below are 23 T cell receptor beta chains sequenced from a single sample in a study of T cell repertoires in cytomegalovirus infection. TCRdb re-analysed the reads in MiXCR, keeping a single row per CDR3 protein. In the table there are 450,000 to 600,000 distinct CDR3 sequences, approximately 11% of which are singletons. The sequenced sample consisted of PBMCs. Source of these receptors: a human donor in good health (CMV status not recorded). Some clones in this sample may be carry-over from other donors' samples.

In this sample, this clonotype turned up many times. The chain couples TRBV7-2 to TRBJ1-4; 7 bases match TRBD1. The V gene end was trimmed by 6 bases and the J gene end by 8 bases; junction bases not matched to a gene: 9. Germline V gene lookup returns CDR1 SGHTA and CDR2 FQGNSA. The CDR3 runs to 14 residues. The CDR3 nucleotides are TGTGCCAGCAGTCGCAACAGGGGTGGCGAAAAACTGTTTTTT. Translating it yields CASSRNRGGEKLFF.

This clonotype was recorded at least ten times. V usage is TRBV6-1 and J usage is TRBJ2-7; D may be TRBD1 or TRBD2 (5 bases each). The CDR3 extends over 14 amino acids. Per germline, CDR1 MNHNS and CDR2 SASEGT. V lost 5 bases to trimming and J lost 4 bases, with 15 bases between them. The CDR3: CASSFWGKEYEQYF. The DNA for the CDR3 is TGTGCCAGCAGTTTCTGGGGGAAAGAATACGAGCAGTACTTC.

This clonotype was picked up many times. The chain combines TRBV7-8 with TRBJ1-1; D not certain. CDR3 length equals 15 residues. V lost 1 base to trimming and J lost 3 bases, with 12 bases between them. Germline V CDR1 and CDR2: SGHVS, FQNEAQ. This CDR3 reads CASSLERRRDTEAFF. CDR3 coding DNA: TGTGCCAGCAGCTTAGAAAGACGGCGGGACACTGAAGCTTTCTTT.

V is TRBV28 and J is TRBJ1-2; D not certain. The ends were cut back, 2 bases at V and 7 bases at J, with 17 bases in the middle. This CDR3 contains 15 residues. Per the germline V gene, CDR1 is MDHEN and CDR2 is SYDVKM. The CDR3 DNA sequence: TGTGCCAGCAGTTTAGTATCCCCGGGCTCTGGTGGCTACACCTTC. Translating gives CASSLVSPGSGGYTF.

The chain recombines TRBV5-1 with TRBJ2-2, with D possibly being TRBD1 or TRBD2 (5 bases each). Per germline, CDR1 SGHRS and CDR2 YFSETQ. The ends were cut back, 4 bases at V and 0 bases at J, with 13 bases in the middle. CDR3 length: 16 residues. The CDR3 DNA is TGCGCCAGCAGCCTAGGGACCGCATCGAACACCGGGGAGCTGTTTTTT. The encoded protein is CASSLGTASNTGELFF.

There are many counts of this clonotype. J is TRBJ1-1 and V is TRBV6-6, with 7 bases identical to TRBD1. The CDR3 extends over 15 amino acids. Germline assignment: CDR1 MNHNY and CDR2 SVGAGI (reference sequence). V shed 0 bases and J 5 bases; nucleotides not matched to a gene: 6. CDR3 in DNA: TGTGCCAGCAGTTACTCGCCAGGGGGAGGAACTGAAGCTTTCTTT. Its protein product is CASSYSPGGGTEAFF.

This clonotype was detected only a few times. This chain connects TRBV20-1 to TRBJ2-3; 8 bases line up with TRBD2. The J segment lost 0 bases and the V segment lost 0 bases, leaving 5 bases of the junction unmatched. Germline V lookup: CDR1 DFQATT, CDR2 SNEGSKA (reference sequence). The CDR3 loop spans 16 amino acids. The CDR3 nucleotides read TGCAGTGCTAGAGATTACGGGGGGGGTAGCACAGATACGCAGTATTTT. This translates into CSARDYGGGSTDTQYF.

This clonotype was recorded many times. CDR3 DNA: TGCAGTGCTATTCGTCCGGGACTAGCGGGAGCCTACGAGCAGTACTTC. Protein product: CSAIRPGLAGAYEQYF. The chain has TRBV20-1 and TRBJ2-7; 14 bases align to TRBD2. Germline V CDR1 and CDR2: DFQATT, SNEGSKA (reference sequence). J lost 2 bases, V lost 4 bases, and 7 bases had no gene match. The CDR3 runs 16 residues.

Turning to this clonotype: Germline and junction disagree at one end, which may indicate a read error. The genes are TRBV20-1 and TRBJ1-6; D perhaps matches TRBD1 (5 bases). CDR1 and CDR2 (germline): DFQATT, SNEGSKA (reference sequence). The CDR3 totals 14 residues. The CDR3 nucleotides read TGCAGTGTTCAGGGACGGACCTATAGTTCACCCCTCCACTTT. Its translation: CSVQGRTYSSPLHF.

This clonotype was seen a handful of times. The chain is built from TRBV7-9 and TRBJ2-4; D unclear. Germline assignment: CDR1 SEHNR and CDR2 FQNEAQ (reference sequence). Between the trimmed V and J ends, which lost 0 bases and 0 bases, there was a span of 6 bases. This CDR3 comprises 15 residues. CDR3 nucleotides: TGTGCCAGCAGCTTAGCTGAGCTAGCCAAAAACATTCAGTACTTC. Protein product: CASSLAELAKNIQYF.

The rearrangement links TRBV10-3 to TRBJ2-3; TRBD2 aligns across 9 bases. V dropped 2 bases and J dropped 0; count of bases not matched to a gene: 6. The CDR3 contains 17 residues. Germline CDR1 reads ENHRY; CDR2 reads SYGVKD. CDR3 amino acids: CAISEALAGSSTDTQYF. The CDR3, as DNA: TGTGCCATCAGTGAGGCACTAGCGGGCTCTAGCACAGATACGCAGTATTTT.

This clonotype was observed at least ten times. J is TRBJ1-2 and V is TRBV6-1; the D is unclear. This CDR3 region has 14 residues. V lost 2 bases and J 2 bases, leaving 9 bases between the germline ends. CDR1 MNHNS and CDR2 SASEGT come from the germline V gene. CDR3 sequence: CASSETGRNYGYTF. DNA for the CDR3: TGTGCCAGCAGTGAAACGGGCAGGAACTATGGCTACACCTTC.

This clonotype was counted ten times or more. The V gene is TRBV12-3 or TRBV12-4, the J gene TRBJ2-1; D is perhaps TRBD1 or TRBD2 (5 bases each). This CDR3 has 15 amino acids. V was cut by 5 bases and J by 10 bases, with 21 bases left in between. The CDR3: CASSPSGTVAKEQFF. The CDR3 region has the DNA TGTGCCAGCAGTCCCTCCGGGACCGTTGCGAAAGAGCAGTTCTTC.

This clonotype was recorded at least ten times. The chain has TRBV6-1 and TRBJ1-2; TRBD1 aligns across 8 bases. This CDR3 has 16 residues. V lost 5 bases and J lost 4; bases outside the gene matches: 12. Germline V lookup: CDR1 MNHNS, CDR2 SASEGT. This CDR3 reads CASSSYSRTGSYGYTF. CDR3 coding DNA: TGTGCCAGCAGTTCCTACTCCAGGACAGGGTCCTATGGCTACACCTTC.

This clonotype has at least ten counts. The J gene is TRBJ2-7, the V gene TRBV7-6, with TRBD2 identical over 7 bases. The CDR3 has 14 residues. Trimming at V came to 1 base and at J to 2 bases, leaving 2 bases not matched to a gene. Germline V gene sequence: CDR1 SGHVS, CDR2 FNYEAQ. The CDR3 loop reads CASSLGGLAYEQYF. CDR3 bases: TGTGCCAGCAGCTTAGGTGGACTAGCCTACGAGCAGTACTTC.

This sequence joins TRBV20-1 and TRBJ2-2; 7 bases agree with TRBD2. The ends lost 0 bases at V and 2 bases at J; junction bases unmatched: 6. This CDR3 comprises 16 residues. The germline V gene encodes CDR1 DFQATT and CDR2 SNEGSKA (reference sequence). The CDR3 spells CSARDWTGGNTGELFF. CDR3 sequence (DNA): TGCAGTGCTAGAGATTGGACGGGAGGAAACACCGGGGAGCTGTTTTTT.

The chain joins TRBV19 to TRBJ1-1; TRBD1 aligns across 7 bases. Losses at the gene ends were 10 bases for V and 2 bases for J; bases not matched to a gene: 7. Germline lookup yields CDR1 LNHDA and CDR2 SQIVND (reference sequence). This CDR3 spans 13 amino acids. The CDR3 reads CATGDRENTEAFF. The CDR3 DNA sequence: TGTGCCACCGGAGACAGGGAAAACACTGAAGCTTTCTTT.

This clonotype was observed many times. The CDR3 nucleotides are TGTGCCATCAGGGGGTCGCTAGGGGAAAAACTGTTTTTT. This codes for CAIRGSLGEKLFF. The rearrangement uses TRBV10-3 and TRBJ1-4; D not resolved. V lost 6 bases and J lost 8, with 13 bases in between. CDR3 length: 13 residues. CDR1 and CDR2 from the germline V gene are ENHRY and SYGVKD.

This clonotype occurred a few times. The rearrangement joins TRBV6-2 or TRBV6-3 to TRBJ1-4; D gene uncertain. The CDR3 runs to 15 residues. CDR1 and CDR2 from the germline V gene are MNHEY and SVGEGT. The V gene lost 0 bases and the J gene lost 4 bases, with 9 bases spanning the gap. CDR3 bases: TGTGCCAGCAGTTACTCGGCGGACGATAATGAAAAACTGTTTTTT. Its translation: CASSYSADDNEKLFF.

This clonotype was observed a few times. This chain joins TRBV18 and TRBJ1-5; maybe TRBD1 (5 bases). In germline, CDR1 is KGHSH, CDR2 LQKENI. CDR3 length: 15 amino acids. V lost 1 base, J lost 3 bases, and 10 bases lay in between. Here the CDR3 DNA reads TGTGCCAGCTCACCACGCGGACAAGACAATCAGCCCCAGCATTTT. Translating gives CASSPRGQDNQPQHF.

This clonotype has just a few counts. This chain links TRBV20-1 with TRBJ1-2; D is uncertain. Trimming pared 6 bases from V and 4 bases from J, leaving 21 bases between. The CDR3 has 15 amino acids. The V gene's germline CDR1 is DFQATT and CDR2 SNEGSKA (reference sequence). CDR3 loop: CSALPKGGFPYGYTF. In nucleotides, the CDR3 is TGCAGTGCCCTCCCAAAAGGAGGTTTCCCCTATGGCTACACCTTC.

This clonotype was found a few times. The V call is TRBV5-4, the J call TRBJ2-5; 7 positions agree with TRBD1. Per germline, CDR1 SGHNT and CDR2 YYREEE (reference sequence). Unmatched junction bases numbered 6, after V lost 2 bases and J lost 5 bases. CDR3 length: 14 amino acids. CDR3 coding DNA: TGTGCCAGCAGCTTCCTCTCACAGGGGGAGACCCAGTACTTC. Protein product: CASSFLSQGETQYF.

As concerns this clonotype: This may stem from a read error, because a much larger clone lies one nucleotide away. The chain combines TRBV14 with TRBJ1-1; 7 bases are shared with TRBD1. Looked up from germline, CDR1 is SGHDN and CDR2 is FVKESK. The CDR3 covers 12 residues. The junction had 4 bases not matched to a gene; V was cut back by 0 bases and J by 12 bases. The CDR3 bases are TGTGCCAGCAGCCAAGATGACAGGGAGACTTTCTTT. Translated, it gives CASSQDDRETFF.